The 21 T cell receptor beta chains reported below all come from one sample, sequenced in a study of blood T cell repertoires in COVID-19. Sequencing was performed with immunoSEQ multiplex PCR; in TCRdb, only in-frame clones are kept and a portion is missing. The data show approximately 97,000 clones, 85% seen once. Sequencing was done on a sample of peripheral blood. The receptors were gathered from a man older than 75 with acute or convalescent COVID-19.

V gene TRBV3-1 (or the pseudogene TRBV3-2) combines with J gene TRBJ1-2; 10 bases align to TRBD1. Germline-derived CDR1 and CDR2 are LGHDT and YNNKEL (reference sequence). Trimming at V came to 4 bases and at J to 5 bases, leaving 7 bases not matched to a gene. The CDR3 has 15 residues. CDR3 DNA sequence: TGTGCCAGCAGCCCCGGGACAGGGGAGGGATATGGCTACACCTTC. Translated: CASSPGTGEGYGYTF.

The J gene is TRBJ2-5, the V gene TRBV5-6, with a weak D call TRBD1 (6 bases). CDR3 size: 16 residues. V dropped 0 bases and J dropped 9 bases, with 21 bases sitting between them. CDR1 is SGHDT, CDR2 YYEEEE, per germline. The CDR3 reads CASSLATGFTELAQYF. The CDR3 nucleotides are TGTGCCAGCAGCTTGGCGACAGGATTCACCGAGTTGGCCCAGTACTTC.

The chain couples TRBV27 to TRBJ2-5; TRBD2 matches 12 bases. V trimming: 5 bases; J trimming: 4 bases; junction bases outside the gene matches: 8. Germline lookup yields CDR1 MNHEY and CDR2 SMNVEV (reference sequence). The CDR3 consists of 16 residues. The CDR3 nucleotides read TGTGCCAGCAGTCAGTCGGGACTAGCGGGTCCAGAGACCCAGTACTTC. Translation gives CASSQSGLAGPETQYF.

The chain employs TRBV19 and TRBJ2-2; 9 bases agree with TRBD1. CDR3 size: 15 residues. Germline CDR1 and CDR2: LNHDA and SQIVND (reference sequence). The ends lost 4 bases at V and 5 bases at J; junction bases unmatched: 5. CDR3 amino acids: CASSTQGARTGELFF. As DNA, the CDR3 is TGTGCCAGTAGTACACAGGGGGCGAGAACCGGGGAGCTGTTTTTT.

The V and J genes are TRBV6-5 and TRBJ2-2, with D perhaps matching TRBD2 (6 bases). The CDR3 is 16 amino acids. Germline loops: CDR1 MNHEY, CDR2 SVGAGI. V was pared by 0 bases and J by 1 base, with 9 bases between. In DNA form, the CDR3 reads TGTGCCAGCAGTTACTCGAGGCGGGAGAACACCGGGGAGCTGTTTTTT. Translated, it gives CASSYSRRENTGELFF.

The chain is built from TRBV6-4 and TRBJ2-7; 10 bases are a match to TRBD1. The germline CDR1 and CDR2 sequences are MRHNA and SNTAGT. J gave up 4 bases and V 7 bases, and 7 bases lay outside the gene matches. The length of the CDR3 is 14 residues. For the CDR3, the DNA is TGTGCCAGCAAATTTGACAGGGGGCCTTACGAGCAGTACTTC. This encodes CASKFDRGPYEQYF.

This clone occurred once. The J gene is TRBJ2-1, the V gene TRBV7-9; a weak D match, TRBD2 (6 bases). The CDR3 runs 14 residues. V lost 4 bases and J 7 bases, leaving 14 bases between the germline ends. Looked up from germline, CDR1 is SEHNR and CDR2 is FQNEAQ (reference sequence). CDR3 in amino acids: CASSSTSAVNEQFF. DNA for the CDR3: TGTGCCAGCAGCTCGACTAGTGCGGTGAATGAGCAGTTCTTC.

The chain uses TRBV15 and TRBJ2-1, with 7 bases lining up with TRBD2. This CDR3 has 15 residues. V lost 1 base, J lost 1 base, and 1 base stayed unmatched. Germline CDR1 reads LNHNV; CDR2 reads YYDKDF (reference sequence). The CDR3 loop reads CATSRVGGSYNEQFF. CDR3 sequence (DNA): TGTGCCACCAGCAGAGTGGGGGGGTCCTACAATGAGCAGTTCTTC.

The rearrangement joins TRBV27 to TRBJ2-2; 7 positions agree with TRBD2. Germline V gives CDR1 MNHEY, CDR2 SMNVEV (reference sequence). CDR3 length: 16 amino acids. The V segment lost 3 bases and the J segment 3 bases; nucleotides outside the gene matches: 7. CDR3 region: CASSFIRLADTGELFF. CDR3 nucleotides: TGTGCCAGCAGTTTTATAAGGCTAGCGGACACCGGGGAGCTGTTTTTT.

The rearrangement links TRBV7-3 to TRBJ2-3; 9 bases fit TRBD2. V gave up 5 bases and J gave up 6 bases; unmatched junction bases: 12. CDR3 length: 16 residues. The germline CDR1 and CDR2 sequences are SGHTA and FQGTGA. The CDR3 here is CASSLGTSPRGDTQYF. CDR3 nucleotide sequence: TGTGCCAGCAGCCTCGGGACTAGCCCTAGAGGGGATACGCAGTATTTT.

V and J are TRBV6-6 and TRBJ2-7, with 7 bases that match TRBD1. V lost 2 bases to trimming and J lost 4 bases; unmatched junction nucleotides: 11. Per germline, CDR1 MNHNY and CDR2 SVGAGI (reference sequence). The CDR3 has 16 amino acids. Here the CDR3 reads CASSYLRRGQVYEQYF. As DNA, the CDR3 is TGTGCCAGCAGTTACCTGAGACGCGGACAGGTATACGAGCAGTACTTC.

The table lists this clone with a few counts. J is TRBJ1-5 and V is TRBV28; 9 nucleotides agree with TRBD1. Trimming took 6 bases from V and 0 from J; bases not matched to a gene: 3. Germline V gene sequence: CDR1 MDHEN, CDR2 SYDVKM. This CDR3 contains 15 residues. This CDR3 reads CASRGTGYSNQPQHF. In DNA form, the CDR3 reads TGTGCCAGCAGGGGGACAGGGTATAGCAATCAGCCCCAGCATTTT.

This clone was observed a handful of times. The V and J genes are TRBV5-1 and TRBJ2-5; 9 bases align to TRBD2. V lost 0 bases and J lost 3; bases outside the gene matches: 6. Germline CDR1 is SGHRS and CDR2 is YFSETQ. The CDR3 is 16 amino acids. The CDR3 reads CASSLALAGAKETQYF. The DNA for the CDR3 is TGCGCCAGCAGCTTGGCGTTAGCGGGAGCCAAAGAGACCCAGTACTTC.

The chain has TRBV7-9 and TRBJ1-6, with 7 bases lining up with TRBD1. CDR3 length: 14 residues. Germline V gene lookup returns CDR1 SEHNR and CDR2 FQNEAQ (reference sequence). Trimming removed 4 bases from V and 9 bases from J; junction bases left unmatched: 6. The DNA of the CDR3 is TGTGCCAGCAGCTGGTCGACAGGGTTTTCACCCCTCCACTTT. This translates into CASSWSTGFSPLHF.

The gene calls are TRBV18 and TRBJ2-5; 14 bases line up with TRBD2. Germline trimming cut 3 bases from V and 3 bases from J; bases unmatched to any gene: 9. The CDR3 covers 18 residues. Germline loops: CDR1 KGHSH, CDR2 LQKENI. The CDR3 region has the DNA TGTGCCAGCTCACCCGGACTAGCGGGAGGCGTAAAAGAAGAGACCCAGTACTTC. Its protein is CASSPGLAGGVKEETQYF. Drawing the rest from reference TRBV18 and TRBJ2-5, the complete variable domain is NAGVMQNPRHLVRRRGQEARLRCSPMKGHSHVYWYRQLPEEGLKFMVYLQKENIIDESGMPKERFSAEFPKEGPSILRIQQVVRGDSAAYFCASSPGLAGGVKEETQYFGPGTRLLVL.

The chain employs TRBV6-6 and TRBJ2-1; a possible D gene is TRBD2 (6 bases). Germline V gives CDR1 MNHNY, CDR2 SVGAGI (reference sequence). V dropped 4 bases and J dropped 14 bases, with 12 bases sitting between them. CDR3 length: 11 amino acids. This chain's CDR3 is CASSSGLREFF. CDR3 bases: TGTGCCAGCAGTTCCGGACTACGGGAGTTCTTC.

CDR3 sequence reads: CASSPDKGIWGRAGRNQPQHF. The CDR3 DNA is TGTGCCAGCAGCCCGGACAAAGGAATATGGGGCAGGGCTGGTCGCAATCAGCCCCAGCATTTT. The gene calls are TRBV4-2 and TRBJ1-5; tentatively, D is TRBD1 (5 bases). This CDR3 has 21 residues. Germline V gene sequence: CDR1 LGHNA, CDR2 YNFKEQ. V gave up 4 bases and J gave up 2 bases, with 30 bases separating them.

The chain couples TRBV27 to TRBJ2-7; D not resolved. The V gene's germline CDR1 is MNHEY and CDR2 SMNVEV (reference sequence). The CDR3 loop spans 14 amino acids. Trimming stripped 3 bases from V and 2 bases from J, with 11 bases between. CDR3 region: CASSFSGTPYEQYF. CDR3 coding DNA: TGTGCCAGCAGTTTTTCAGGAACCCCCTACGAGCAGTACTTC.

As concerns this clone: The junction does not match germline at one end; this may be a read error. The chain has TRBV7-9 and TRBJ1-2; TRBD1 matches at 8 bases. The CDR3 has 11 residues. Looked up from germline, CDR1 is SEHNR and CDR2 is FQNEAQ (reference sequence). The chain's CDR3 is CASSLDDRGLF. The CDR3 DNA is TGTGCCAGCAGCTTAGACGACAGGGGCCTCTTC. Together with reference TRBV7-9 and TRBJ1-2, the CDR3 gives the full variable domain: DTGVSQNPRHKITKRGQNVTFRCDPISEHNRLYWYRQTLGQGPEFLTYFQNEAQLEKSRLLSDRFSAERPKGSFSTLEIQRTEQGDSAMYLCASSLDDRGLFGSGTRLTVV.

The V and J genes are TRBV29-1 and TRBJ2-2; 11 nucleotides line up with TRBD2. Germline CDR1 and CDR2: SQVTM and ANQGSEA. The CDR3 is 15 residues long. V dropped 4 bases and J dropped 2; count of bases not matched to a gene: 3. CDR3 in amino acids: CSVVLAGVNTGELFF. The CDR3 DNA reads TGCAGCGTTGTACTAGCGGGAGTTAACACCGGGGAGCTGTTTTTT.

The chain employs TRBV5-4 and TRBJ2-3; TRBD2 agrees at 10 bases. The CDR3 consists of 16 residues. Germline V CDR1 and CDR2: SGHNT, YYREEE (reference sequence). V was pared by 0 bases and J by 4 bases, with 5 bases of the junction left unmatched. The CDR3 is CASSLDLAGVPDTQYF. Here the CDR3 DNA reads TGTGCCAGCAGCTTGGATCTAGCGGGAGTACCAGATACGCAGTATTTT.